This T cell receptor (beta chain) is from a study of cytomegalovirus exposure and HLA in healthy donors. The repertoire was sequenced with immunoSEQ multiplex PCR; TCRdb's copy has only in-frame clones and lacks some. The sample yields some 85,000 clones, about 96% seen once. The TCR originated in a woman between 18 and 29 years old in good health and CMV-seronegative. Sequencing used PBMCs.

In DNA, the CDR3 is TGCGCCAGCAGACGGACAGGGGGTATCTACGAGCAGTACTTC. This encodes CASRRTGGIYEQYF. The rearrangement joins TRBV5-1 to TRBJ2-7, with TRBD1 matching 10 bases. This CDR3 has 14 amino acids. CDR1 is SGHRS and CDR2 is YFSETQ in the germline V gene. Trimming took 5 bases from V and 3 from J; bases not matched to a gene: 5.